This TCR beta chain came from a study of cytomegalovirus exposure and HLA in healthy donors. Both 60 Vbeta primers and 13 Jbeta primers went into the PCR. TCRdb's copy holds only in-frame clones and misses some; the assay was immunoSEQ multiplex PCR. This sample has tens of thousands of clones, with 64% found just once. This clone was detected only once. What it binds is unknown. General observations from the study: The authors listed some 150 TCR beta chains as cytomegalovirus-associated. The authors later linked a missense DCLRE1C variant to TCR beta V- and J-gene trimming.

Per the germline V gene, CDR1 is SGHTA and CDR2 is FQGNSA. The ends were cut back, 5 bases at V and 5 bases at J, with 15 bases in the middle. The CDR3 runs to 14 residues. Sequencing used PBMCs. The chain has TRBV7-2 and TRBJ2-5, with D possibly matching TRBD1 (6 bases). The sequence came from a human donor in good health. As DNA, the CDR3 is TGTGCCAGCAGCCGTAACAGGGTAGTGGAGACCCAGTACTTC. It specifies CASSRNRVVETQYF.